The following is a T cell receptor (beta chain) sequence with its context. This clonotype was seen repeatedly, ten times or more. This clone's antigen is unknown. Base qualities were left out, and no much larger clone turns up one base away. Trimming costs V 5 bases and J 5 bases, and their ends lie 10 bases apart. The germline V gene sets CDR1 to SQVTM and CDR2 to ANQGSEA. From the cysteine through the phenylalanine, the CDR3 covers 12 amino acids. Only CDR3 DNA is held: 36 bases, read in frame from base 1. This record comes from a study of CD8 T cells in ankylosing spondylitis listed by TCRdb under 2017. Some background on the complete study: The study profiled T cell receptor beta repertoires in healthy donors and ankylosing spondylitis patients to find disease-linked TCR variants. Peripheral blood was sampled, and synovial fluid was additionally collected from ankylosing spondylitis patients. In total, the full study cohort was made up of 95 to 110 healthy donors and 25 to 30 ankylosing spondylitis patients.

General conclusions and limits of the study: According to the report, matched synovial fluid samples from ankylosing spondylitis patients were significantly enriched for the disease-linked clones. A CD8+ phenotype was shown by the disease-linked clones, which were found at relatively low frequencies in peripheral blood. Blood from ankylosing spondylitis patients appeared to be characterized by a TCR beta motif made up of several highly homologous amino acid variants. Some TCR beta motif variants had previously been reported in synovial fluid and blood of reactive arthritis patients, which suggested common disease-initiation mechanisms.

Sequencing used an Illumina HiSeq 2500. Quantitative 5'-RACE with molecular barcodes was the method used to prepare the TCR beta libraries. Regarding the original processing steps: A new computational method, built on a probabilistic model of VDJ rearrangement, was used to identify disease-linked TCR variants. TCRdb reprocessing: public reads trimmed at Q25 with fastp, clones called with MiXCR, in-frame beta chains kept. Rows are combined by CDR3 protein, so each entry shows the most common genes and DNA. Here the V and J calls rest on TCRdb's processing, not on the authors' analysis. A total of a few hundred thousand distinct CDR3 sequences appear in this sample, approximately 22% of them only once. About an eighth of the sample comes from the top ten.

Sequencing was carried out using blood, either unsorted or a sorted T cell fraction (not recorded which). The source is a male donor with ankylosing spondylitis or in good health (not recorded which). The sequence links TRBV29-1 to TRBJ2-1, with TRBD1 as a weak D call on 6 bases. The CDR3 reads as follows: CSVLDRNNEQFF. The DNA sequence follows: TGCAGCGTTTTAGACAGGAACAATGAGCAGTTCTTC.